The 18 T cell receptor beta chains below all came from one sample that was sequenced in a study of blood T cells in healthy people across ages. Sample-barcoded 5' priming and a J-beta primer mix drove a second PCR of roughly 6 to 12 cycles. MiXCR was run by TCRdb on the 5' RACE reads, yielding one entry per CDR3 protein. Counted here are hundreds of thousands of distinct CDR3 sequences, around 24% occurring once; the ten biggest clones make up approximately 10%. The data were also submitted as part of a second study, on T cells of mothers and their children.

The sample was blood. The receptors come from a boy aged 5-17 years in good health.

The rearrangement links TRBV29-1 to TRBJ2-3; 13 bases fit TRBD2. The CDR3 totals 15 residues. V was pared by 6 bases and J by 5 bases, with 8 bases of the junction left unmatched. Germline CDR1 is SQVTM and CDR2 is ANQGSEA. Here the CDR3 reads CSVAGTSGIGDTQYF. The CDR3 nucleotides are TGCAGCGTCGCCGGGACTAGCGGGATAGGAGATACGCAGTATTTT.

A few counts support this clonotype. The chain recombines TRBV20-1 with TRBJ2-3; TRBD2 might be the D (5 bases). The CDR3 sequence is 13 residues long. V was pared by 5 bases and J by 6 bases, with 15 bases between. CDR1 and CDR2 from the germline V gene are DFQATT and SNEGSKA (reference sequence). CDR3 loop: CSAPPPGLDTQYF. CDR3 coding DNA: TGCAGTGCTCCCCCCCCGGGATTGGATACGCAGTATTTT.

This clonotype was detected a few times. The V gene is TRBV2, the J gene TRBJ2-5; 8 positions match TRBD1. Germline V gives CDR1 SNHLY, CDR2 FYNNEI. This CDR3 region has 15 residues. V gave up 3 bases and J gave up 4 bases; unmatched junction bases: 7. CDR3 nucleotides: TGTGCCAGCAGTGAGGGGCACAGGGGGAGAGAGACCCAGTACTTC. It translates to CASSEGHRGRETQYF. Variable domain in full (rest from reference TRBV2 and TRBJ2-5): EPEVTQTPSHQVTQMGQEVILRCVPISNHLYFYWYRQILGQKVEFLVSFYNNEISEKSEIFDDQFSVERPDGSNFTLKIRSTKLEDSAMYFCASSEGHRGRETQYFGPGTRLLVL.

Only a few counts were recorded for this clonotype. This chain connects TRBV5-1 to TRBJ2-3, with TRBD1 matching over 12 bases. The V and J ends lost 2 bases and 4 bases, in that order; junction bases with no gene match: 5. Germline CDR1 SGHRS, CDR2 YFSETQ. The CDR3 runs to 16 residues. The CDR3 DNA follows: TGCGCCAGCAGCTTACCGGGACAGGGGGCTGCAGATACGCAGTATTTT. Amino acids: CASSLPGQGAADTQYF.

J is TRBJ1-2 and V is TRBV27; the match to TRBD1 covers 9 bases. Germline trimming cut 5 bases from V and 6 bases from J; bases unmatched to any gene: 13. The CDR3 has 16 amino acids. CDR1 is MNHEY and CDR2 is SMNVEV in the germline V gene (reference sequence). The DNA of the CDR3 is TGTGCCAGCAGTCGCGGGGTAACAGGGGGCGTTGATGGCTACACCTTC. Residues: CASSRGVTGGVDGYTF.

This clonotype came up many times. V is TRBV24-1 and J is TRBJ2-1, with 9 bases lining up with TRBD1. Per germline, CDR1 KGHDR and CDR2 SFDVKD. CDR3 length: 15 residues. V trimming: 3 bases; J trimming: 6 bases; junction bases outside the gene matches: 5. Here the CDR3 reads CATSDQQGAVNEQFF. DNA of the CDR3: TGTGCCACCAGTGATCAACAGGGGGCGGTCAATGAGCAGTTCTTC.

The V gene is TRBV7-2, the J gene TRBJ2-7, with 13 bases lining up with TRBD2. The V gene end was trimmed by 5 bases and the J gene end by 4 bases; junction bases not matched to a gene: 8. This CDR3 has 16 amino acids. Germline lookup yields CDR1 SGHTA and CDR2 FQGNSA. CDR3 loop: CASSPRATSGRYEQYF. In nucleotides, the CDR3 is TGTGCCAGCAGCCCAAGGGCGACTAGCGGGAGGTACGAGCAGTACTTC.

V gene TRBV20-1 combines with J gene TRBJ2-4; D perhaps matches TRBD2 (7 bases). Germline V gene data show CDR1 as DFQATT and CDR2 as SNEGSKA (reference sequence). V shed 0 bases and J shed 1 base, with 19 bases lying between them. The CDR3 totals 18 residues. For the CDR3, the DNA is TGCAGTGCTAGAGATCTCGTATTGGGGGGGGCGGCCAAAAACATTCAGTACTTC. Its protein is CSARDLVLGGAAKNIQYF.

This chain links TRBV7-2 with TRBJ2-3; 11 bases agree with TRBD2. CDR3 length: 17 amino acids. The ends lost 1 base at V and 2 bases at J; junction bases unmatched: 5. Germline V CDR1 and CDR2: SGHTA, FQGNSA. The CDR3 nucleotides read TGTGCCAGCAGCTTAGGAGTAGCGGGAGGGCCCACAGATACGCAGTATTTT. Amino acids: CASSLGVAGGPTDTQYF.

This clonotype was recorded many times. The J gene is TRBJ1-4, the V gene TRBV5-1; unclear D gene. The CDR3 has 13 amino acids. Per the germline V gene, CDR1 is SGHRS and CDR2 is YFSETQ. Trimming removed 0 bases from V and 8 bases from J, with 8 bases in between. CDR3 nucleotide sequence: TGCGCCAGCAGCTTGGCCACGGCGGAAAAACTGTTTTTT. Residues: CASSLATAEKLFF.

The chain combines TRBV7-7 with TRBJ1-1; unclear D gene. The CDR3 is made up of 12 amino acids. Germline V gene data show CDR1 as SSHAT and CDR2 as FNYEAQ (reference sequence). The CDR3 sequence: CASLLRGGEAFF. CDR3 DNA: TGTGCTAGCCTCCTCCGCGGAGGTGAAGCTTTCTTT.

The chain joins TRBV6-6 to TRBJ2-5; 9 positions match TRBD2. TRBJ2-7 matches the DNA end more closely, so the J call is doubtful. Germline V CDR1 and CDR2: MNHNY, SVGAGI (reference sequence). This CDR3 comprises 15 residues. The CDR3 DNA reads TGTGCCAGCAGTTACCGTGGCGGGGGGGCCTCCGAGCAGTACTTC. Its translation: CASSYRGGGASEQYF.

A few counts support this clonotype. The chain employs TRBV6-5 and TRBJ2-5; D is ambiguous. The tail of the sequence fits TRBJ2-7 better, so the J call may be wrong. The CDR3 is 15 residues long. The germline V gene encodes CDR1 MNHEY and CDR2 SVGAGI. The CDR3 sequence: CASSYYPDPLGEQYF. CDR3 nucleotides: TGTGCCAGCAGTTACTACCCGGATCCCTTAGGCGAGCAGTACTTC.

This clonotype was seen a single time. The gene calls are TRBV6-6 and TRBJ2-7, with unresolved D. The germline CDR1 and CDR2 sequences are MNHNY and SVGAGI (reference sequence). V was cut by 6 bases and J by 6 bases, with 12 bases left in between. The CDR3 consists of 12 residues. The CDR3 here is CASRLAVGEQYF. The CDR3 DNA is TGTGCCAGCAGGCTCGCTGTGGGCGAGCAGTACTTC.

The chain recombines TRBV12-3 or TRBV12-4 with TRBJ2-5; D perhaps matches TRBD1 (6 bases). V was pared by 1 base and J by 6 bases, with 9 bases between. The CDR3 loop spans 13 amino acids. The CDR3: CASSLGGPKTQYF. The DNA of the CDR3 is TGTGCCAGCAGTTTAGGGGGGCCGAAGACCCAGTACTTC.

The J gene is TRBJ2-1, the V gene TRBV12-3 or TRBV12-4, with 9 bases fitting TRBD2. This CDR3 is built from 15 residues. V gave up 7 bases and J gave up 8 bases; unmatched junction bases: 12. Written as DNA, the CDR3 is TGTGCCAGCACAGAAACGGGACTAGCTTTTTATGAGCAGTTCTTC. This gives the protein CASTETGLAFYEQFF.

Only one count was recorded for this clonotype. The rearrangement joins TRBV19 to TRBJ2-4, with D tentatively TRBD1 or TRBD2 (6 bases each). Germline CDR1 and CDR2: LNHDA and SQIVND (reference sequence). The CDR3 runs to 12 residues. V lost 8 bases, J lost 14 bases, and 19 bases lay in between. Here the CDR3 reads CASSLPGGTKYF. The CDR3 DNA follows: TGTGCCAGTTCCCTTCCCGGGGGCACTAAGTACTTC.

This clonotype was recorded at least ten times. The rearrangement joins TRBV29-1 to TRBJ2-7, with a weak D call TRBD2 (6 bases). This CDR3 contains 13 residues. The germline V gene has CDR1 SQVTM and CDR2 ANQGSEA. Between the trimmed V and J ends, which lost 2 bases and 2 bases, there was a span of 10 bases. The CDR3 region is CSVETGLTYEQYF. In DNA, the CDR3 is TGCAGCGTTGAAACGGGACTTACCTACGAGCAGTACTTC.